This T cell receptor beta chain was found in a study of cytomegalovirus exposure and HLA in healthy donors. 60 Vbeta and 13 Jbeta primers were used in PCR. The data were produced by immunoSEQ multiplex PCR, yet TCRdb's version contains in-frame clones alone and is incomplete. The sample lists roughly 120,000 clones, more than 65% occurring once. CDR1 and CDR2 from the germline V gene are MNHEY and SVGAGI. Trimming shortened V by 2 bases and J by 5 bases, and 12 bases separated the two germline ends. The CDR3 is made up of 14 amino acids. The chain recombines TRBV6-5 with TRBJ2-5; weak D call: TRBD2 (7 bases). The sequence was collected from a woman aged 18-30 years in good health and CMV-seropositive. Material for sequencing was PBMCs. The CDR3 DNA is TGTGCCAGCAGTTACCAGGCGGGGGCGGAGACCCAGTACTTC. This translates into CASSYQAGAETQYF.